The rows below give T cell receptor beta chains drawn from one sample of a study of PD-1 blockade in mismatch repair-deficient tumors. The data were produced by immunoSEQ multiplex PCR, yet TCRdb's version contains in-frame clones alone and is incomplete. This sample yields 120,000 or so clones, of which 86% are seen a single time; about 13% belongs to the top ten. This specimen was peripheral blood, taken 44 weeks after starting pembrolizumab. The receptors come from an adult with mismatch repair-deficient cancer. The CDR3 runs from the conserved cysteine through the conserved F or W. D genes are given only for firm matches. Rows give clone size only sometimes, using once, few, many, or a class for an expanded clone.

.	TRBV27	TRBD1	TRBJ2-3	TGTGCCAGCAGAGGACAGGGAGGTGGAGATACGCAGTATTTT	CASRGQGGGDTQYF
.	TRBV2	.	TRBJ2-7	TGTGCCAGCAGAGGTAGGGCAGGACTACTTTTATTGGGGGAGCAGTACTTC	CASRGRAGLLLLGEQYF
.	TRBV6-5	TRBD1	TRBJ1-2	TGTGCCAGCAGTTTGGACAGGATTTATGGCTACACCTTC	CASSLDRIYGYTF
once	TRBV19	.	TRBJ1-3	TGTGCCAGTAGTAAATACGGGACGTTAAACACCATATATTTT	CASSKYGTLNTIYF
.	TRBV4-1	.	TRBJ1-1	TGCGCCAGCAGCCTAGGACACCTAAACACTGAAGCTTTCTTT	CASSLGHLNTEAFF
.	TRBV6-5	.	TRBJ2-3	TGTGCCAGCAGTAACACAGATACGCAGTATTTT	CASSNTDTQYF
.	TRBV5-1	TRBD2	TRBJ2-7	TGCGCCAGCAGCTTGGGGCGGGGGTTGAACGAGCAGTACTTC	CASSLGRGLNEQYF
.	TRBV7-9	TRBD2	TRBJ2-3	TGTGCCAGCAGTCCGACCGGGGGGGGCACAGATACGCAGTATTTT	CASSPTGGGTDTQYF
.	TRBV27	TRBD2	TRBJ2-7	TGTGCCAGCAGTCCGCCCTTAGCGGGAGACTACGAGCAGTACTTC	CASSPPLAGDYEQYF
.	TRBV11-2	TRBD1	TRBJ1-1	TGTGCCAGCAGCTTAGTCCGGACAGGGCCCACTGAAGCTTTCTTT	CASSLVRTGPTEAFF
.	TRBV2	TRBD1	TRBJ2-7	TGTGCCAGCGGACCGGTGGGACAGGGGAAATACGAGCAGTACTTC	CASGPVGQGKYEQYF
.	TRBV25-1	.	TRBJ2-3	TGTGCCAGGGCCCCCGCTGATACGCAGTATTTT	CARAPADTQYF
.	TRBV29-1	TRBD1	TRBJ2-7	TGCAGCGCCGAACAGGGGGCGGGGGAGCAGTACTTC	CSAEQGAGEQYF
.	TRBV10-2	TRBD1	TRBJ1-1	TGCGCCAGTAGAGACGAGGGGGCTTTCGGAGCTTTCTTT	CASRDEGAFGAFF
.	TRBV15	TRBD2	TRBJ2-7	TGTGCCACCAGCAGAGTGGGACTAGCCAACACCTACGAGCAGTACTTC	CATSRVGLANTYEQYF
.	TRBV6-6	.	TRBJ1-2	TGTGCCAGCAGGCACAGGGCTCATAACTATGGCTACACCTTC	CASRHRAHNYGYTF
once	TRBV15	.	TRBJ2-2	TGTGCCACCAGCATCGGCCGAGCCGTCGGCACCGGGGAGCTGTTTTTT	CATSIGRAVGTGELFF
.	TRBV5-6	.	TRBJ2-1	TGTGCCAGCAGCTTGGTTGGCTCAATGAGCTCCTACAATGAGCAGTTCTTC	CASSLVGSMSSYNEQFF
.	TRBV27	.	TRBJ2-7	TGTGCCAGCAGTCAAGACGGGGTGGATAGCTACGAGCAGTACTTC	CASSQDGVDSYEQYF
.	TRBV6-6	TRBD1	TRBJ1-1	TGTGCCAGCAGTTACAAGAAGACAGGGGGAAGGACTGAAGCTTTCTTT	CASSYKKTGGRTEAFF
.	TRBV5-5	TRBD2	TRBJ2-1	TGTGCCAGCAGCTTTAGCGGGAGGTCCTACAATGAGCAGTTCTTC	CASSFSGRSYNEQFF
.	TRBV11-2	.	TRBJ2-2	TGTGCCAGCAGCTCCCTTAGGGGCAACACCGGGGAGCTGTTTTTT	CASSSLRGNTGELFF
.	TRBV7-2	.	TRBJ2-7	TGTGCCAGCAGCTTATGGGGTCTCGGACCAACCTACGAGCAGTACTTC	CASSLWGLGPTYEQYF
.	TRBV28	.	TRBJ2-3	TGTGCCAGCAGTTTAGAAGGGGGCACAGATACGCAGTATTTT	CASSLEGGTDTQYF
.	TRBV11-3	.	TRBJ2-7	TGTGCCAGCAGCTCCCGGGTAGCAGACTCCTACGAGCAGTACTTC	CASSSRVADSYEQYF
.	TRBV4-1	TRBD2	TRBJ2-1	TGCGCCAGCAGCCAAGGTCCCCGGGGCCCGCGGGGGTACAATGAGCAGTTCTTC	CASSQGPRGPRGYNEQFF
.	TRBV11-2	.	TRBJ1-4	TGTGCCAGCACCCCCTGGGGCGGGACTAATGAAAAACTGTTTTTT	CASTPWGGTNEKLFF
once	TRBV2	.	TRBJ1-4	TGTGCCAGCGGGGCCGGGGAGCCTGCAACTAATGAAAAACTGTTTTTT	CASGAGEPATNEKLFF
.	TRBV7-9	.	TRBJ1-2	TGTGCCAGCAGCTTCAACAGGATATATGGCTACACCTTC	CASSFNRIYGYTF
.	TRBV10-3	TRBD2	TRBJ2-7	TGTGCCATCAGTGGCCTAGCGGGAGGGCCCTACGAGCAGTACTTC	CAISGLAGGPYEQYF
.	TRBV11-1	.	TRBJ1-1	TGTGCCAGCAGCTTAAGAACATTGAACACTGAAGCTTTCTTT	CASSLRTLNTEAFF
.	TRBV11-3	TRBD1	TRBJ1-5	TGTGCCAGCAGCTTAACCAGGGACAGGGAGGATCAGCCCCAGCATTTT	CASSLTRDREDQPQHF
once	TRBV12-5	.	TRBJ1-1	TGTGCTAGTGGCCAAGCCCGATACACTGAAGCTTTCTTT	CASGQARYTEAFF
.	TRBV4-1	.	TRBJ2-3	TGCGCCAGCAGCCAAGCGGGAGTTAGAGATACGCAGTATTTT	CASSQAGVRDTQYF
.	TRBV11-2	TRBD2	TRBJ2-3	TGTGCCAGCAGCTTAGGGTGGGCTAGCGGGTTAACAGATACGCAGTATTTT	CASSLGWASGLTDTQYF
.	TRBV10-3	TRBD2	TRBJ2-2	TGTGCCATCAGTGACCCGGGGGGGTACACCGGGGAGCTGTTTTTT	CAISDPGGYTGELFF
.	TRBV5-8	.	TRBJ2-2	TGTGCCAGCAGTCGGATCGGCGGTCCCACCGGGGAGCTGTTTTTT	CASSRIGGPTGELFF
.	TRBV5-1	TRBD1	TRBJ1-2	TGCGCCAGCAGCCGACGGACAGGGGGCGTAGGTGGCTACACCTTC	CASSRRTGGVGGYTF
few	TRBV30	.	TRBJ2-7	TGTGCCTGGAGTGTACAAGACAGCTCCTACGAGCAGTACTTC	CAWSVQDSSYEQYF
.	TRBV18	TRBD2	TRBJ2-1	TGTGCCAGCTCACCACTAGCGGGCCCTCTGAAGCTTGGGTTCTTC	CASSPLAGPLKLGFF
.	TRBV7-9	.	TRBJ1-3	TGTGCCAGCAGCTTAGCGACAGGTTGGAACACCATATATTTT	CASSLATGWNTIYF
.	TRBV5-1	.	TRBJ1-3	TGCGCCAGCAGCTTGTTTCCCCAGACCTCTGGAAACACCATATATTTT	CASSLFPQTSGNTIYF
.	TRBV7-9	.	TRBJ2-1	TGTGCCAGCAGCCCCTCAATGCGGGGCTCCTACAATGAGCAGTTCTTC	CASSPSMRGSYNEQFF
.	TRBV4-3	.	TRBJ1-4	TGCGCCAGCAGCCAAGATTACGGCAGTAATGAAAAACTGTTTTTT	CASSQDYGSNEKLFF
.	TRBV19	.	TRBJ2-5	TGTGCCAGTAGTTGGGGCTTAGACCGGGAGACCCAGTACTTC	CASSWGLDRETQYF
.	TRBV4-3	TRBD1	TRBJ2-3	TGCGCCAGCAGCCAAGATCTCGACCGGGACAGGGGTGTTACAGATACGCAGTATTTT	CASSQDLDRDRGVTDTQYF
.	TRBV4-1	TRBD2	TRBJ2-2	TGCGCCAGCAGCCTGAGCAGCGGGGACACCGGGGAGCTGTTTTTT	CASSLSSGDTGELFF
once	TRBV6-5	.	TRBJ2-5	TGTGCCAGCAGCCGCGGAGTCGAGACCCAGTACTTC	CASSRGVETQYF
.	TRBV30	.	TRBJ2-7	TGTGCCTGGAGTGTACTATCGAGTAGACAGTACGAGCAGTACTTC	CAWSVLSSRQYEQYF
.	TRBV4-1	TRBD2	TRBJ2-2	TGCGCCAGCAGCCAAGGGAAAATGGCGGGAGGCCCTCGGGTGCGCGGGGAGCTGTTTTTT	CASSQGKMAGGPRVRGELFF
.	TRBV28	.	TRBJ2-5	TGTGCCAGCAGTTTGTCAACAGGGTTAGAGACCCAGTACTTC	CASSLSTGLETQYF
few	TRBV7-2	TRBD1	TRBJ1-3	TGTGCCAGCAGCTTCCCGGGACAGGGAAACACCATATATTTT	CASSFPGQGNTIYF
.	TRBV6-6	.	TRBJ2-6	TGTGCCAGCAGTTCAGGCGGAAGCTCTGGGGCCAACGTCCTGACTTTC	CASSSGGSSGANVLTF
.	TRBV6-1	.	TRBJ1-2	TGTGCCAGCAGTGATGGGGGGGCCGTGAACTATGGCTACACCTTC	CASSDGGAVNYGYTF